This T cell receptor (beta chain) was found in a study of T cell responses to AZD1222 COVID-19 vaccine. About the research overall: Whether given at about 4 or about 12 weeks, second doses were pooled. Study results and caveats: Nearly half of spike-specific TCRs reportedly target unmutated variant regions. Clonal diversity was possibly underestimated; the donors were predominantly white British and more often female. Seropositive status at baseline applied to only 6 or 7 AZD1222 recipients.

Data came from immunoSEQ multiplex PCR; TCRdb stores just in-frame clones and leaves some out. The table lists 95,000 to 150,000 clones, over 80% of them singletons. Trimming pared 6 bases from V and 2 bases from J, leaving 14 bases between. The CDR3 has 15 amino acids. CDR1 is MDHEN and CDR2 is SYDVKM in the germline V gene. Concerning this clone: Its antigen is not identified.

The genes are TRBV28 and TRBJ1-5; D might be TRBD1 (6 bases). Material: peripheral blood, obtained on day 0 of AZD1222 vaccination. This TCR was recovered from an adult in good health. The CDR3: CASRQGWEGNQPQHF. As DNA, the CDR3 is TGTGCCAGCAGACAGGGTTGGGAGGGCAATCAGCCCCAGCATTTT.